This entry lists 32 T cell receptor beta chains sequenced from one sample in a study of cytotoxic CD8 clonotypes in ibrutinib-treated CLL. Some clones are missing from TCRdb's copy, which holds only in-frame ones; the method was immunoSEQ multiplex PCR. Of 65,000 to 80,000 clones in the sample, roughly 83% were seen once. Material: PBMCs, obtained after 24 months of ibrutinib treatment. These receptors all stem from a human donor with chronic lymphocytic leukemia.

This clone was counted once. The genes are TRBV19 and TRBJ2-1; TRBD2 might be the D (6 bases). V was cut by 7 bases and J by 4 bases, with 11 bases left in between. This CDR3 is 13 amino acids long. The germline gives CDR1 LNHDA, CDR2 SQIVND (reference sequence). The DNA of the CDR3 is TGTGCCAGTACCCTAGCGCAGTACAATGAGCAGTTCTTC. This sequence encodes CASTLAQYNEQFF.

The V gene is TRBV9, the J gene TRBJ2-4; 7 nucleotides align to TRBD2. After removal of 4 bases from V and 0 bases from J, the junction contained 16 bases not matched to a gene. CDR3 length equals 19 residues. Germline CDR1 reads SGDLS; CDR2 reads YYNGEE. CDR3 amino acids: CASSPRLEGGIVAKNIQYF. The CDR3 DNA sequence: TGTGCCAGCAGCCCCCGGTTGGAGGGAGGGATTGTAGCCAAAAACATTCAGTACTTC.

This clone came up once. The rearrangement joins TRBV5-4 to TRBJ2-1; 7 nucleotides match TRBD2. Germline values: CDR1 SGHNT, CDR2 YYREEE (reference sequence). Unmatched junction bases numbered 4, after V lost 4 bases and J lost 0 bases. This CDR3 is built from 15 residues. The CDR3 reads CASSSSGNSYNEQFF. The CDR3 DNA reads as TGTGCCAGCAGCAGCAGCGGGAACTCCTACAATGAGCAGTTCTTC.

The V call is TRBV5-1, the J call TRBJ2-2, with 9 bases that match TRBD1. The length of the CDR3 is 16 residues. With 4 bases clipped from V and 6 bases from J, the junction kept 10 bases outside the gene matches. Germline V gene data show CDR1 as SGHRS and CDR2 as YFSETQ. The CDR3 reads CASSPAGTGMAGELFF. The CDR3, as DNA: TGCGCCAGCAGCCCGGCCGGGACAGGGATGGCCGGGGAGCTGTTTTTT.

The chain uses TRBV5-1 and TRBJ2-1, with 11 nucleotides matching TRBD1. Germline values: CDR1 SGHRS, CDR2 YFSETQ. The J segment lost 9 bases and the V segment lost 4 bases, leaving 9 bases of the junction unmatched. The CDR3 runs 15 residues. Written as DNA, the CDR3 is TGCGCCAGCAGCACGGACAGGGGGCGAGTAGTTGAGCAGTTCTTC. Protein product: CASSTDRGRVVEQFF.

This sequence joins TRBV6-5 and TRBJ2-5; no definite D call. The germline V and J ends were trimmed by 2 bases and 2 bases, with 9 bases remaining between them. The CDR3 loop spans 14 amino acids. Germline lookup yields CDR1 MNHEY and CDR2 SVGAGI. The CDR3 sequence is CASSYGLIQETQYF. CDR3 bases: TGTGCCAGCAGTTACGGTCTTATACAAGAGACCCAGTACTTC.

V usage is TRBV11-2 and J usage is TRBJ2-7, with unresolved D. Trimming stripped 2 bases from V and 3 bases from J, with 11 bases between. This CDR3 spans 14 amino acids. Looked up from germline, CDR1 is SGHAT and CDR2 is FQNNGV. The CDR3 region has the DNA TGTGCCAGCAGCTTATCGGTAGGAAGCTACGAGCAGTACTTC. Translation gives CASSLSVGSYEQYF.

The chain links TRBV6-6 to TRBJ2-1; D is uncertain. This CDR3 has 16 amino acids. Germline V gene sequence: CDR1 MNHNY, CDR2 SVGAGI (reference sequence). V was trimmed by 0 bases and J by 0 bases, leaving 9 bases between them. The CDR3 bases are TGTGCCAGCAGTTACTCCTGGCGGAGCTCCTACAATGAGCAGTTCTTC. This sequence encodes CASSYSWRSSYNEQFF.

The rearrangement joins TRBV11-2 to TRBJ2-5, with 7 bases matching TRBD1. The CDR3 is 16 residues long. With 1 base clipped from V and 5 bases from J, the junction kept 10 bases outside the gene matches. CDR1 is SGHAT and CDR2 is FQNNGV in the germline V gene. This CDR3 is CASSLVGVGGSETQYF. For the CDR3, the DNA is TGTGCCAGCAGCTTAGTAGGCGTAGGGGGCTCTGAGACCCAGTACTTC.

The V call is TRBV9, the J call TRBJ2-6; D unresolved. The germline V and J ends were trimmed by 0 bases and 0 bases, with 10 bases remaining between them. From germline, CDR1 is SGDLS and CDR2 YYNGEE. The CDR3 has 17 residues. CDR3 nucleotides: TGTGCCAGCAGCGTAGGGTCCAGCAGCTCTGGGGCCAACGTCCTGACTTTC. Encoded protein: CASSVGSSSSGANVLTF.

There are many counts of this clone. The V and J genes are TRBV11-2 and TRBJ1-4; D uncertain. Trimming removed 5 bases at V and 5 bases at J, with 3 bases between. The V gene's germline CDR1 is SGHAT and CDR2 FQNNGV. The CDR3 contains 11 residues. In nucleotides, the CDR3 is TGTGCCAGCAGCGCCAATGAAAAACTGTTTTTT. Amino acid sequence: CASSANEKLFF. Supplemented by reference TRBV11-2 and TRBJ1-4, the full variable domain reads EAGVAQSPRYKIIEKRQSVAFWCNPISGHATLYWYQQILGQGPKLLIQFQNNGVVDDSQLPKDRFSAERLKGVDSTLKIQPAKLEDSAVYLCASSANEKLFFGSGTQLSVL.

CDR3: CASRGGRVGTDTQYF. DNA of the CDR3: TGTGCCAGTAGGGGTGGGAGAGTGGGCACAGATACGCAGTATTTT. The chain employs TRBV19 and TRBJ2-3, with D possibly TRBD2 on 5 matching bases. The germline CDR1 and CDR2 sequences are LNHDA and SQIVND (reference sequence). V was shortened by 6 bases and J by 1 base, with 14 bases between the two germline ends. This CDR3 has 15 amino acids.

The rearrangement joins TRBV29-1 to TRBJ2-7; 8 positions match TRBD1. CDR3 size: 13 residues. Germline V gene sequence: CDR1 SQVTM, CDR2 ANQGSEA. V lost 7 bases, J lost 3 bases, and 8 bases stayed unmatched. The CDR3 is CSAGQGLDYEQYF. In nucleotides, the CDR3 is TGCAGCGCAGGACAGGGATTGGACTACGAGCAGTACTTC.

This sequence joins TRBV29-1 and TRBJ1-2, with TRBD1 as a possible D gene (5 bases). The CDR3 sequence is 13 residues long. The ends were cut back, 7 bases at V and 8 bases at J, with 20 bases in the middle. Germline CDR1 is SQVTM and CDR2 is ANQGSEA. The DNA of the CDR3 is TGCAGCGCAGAACCGGGACCCCTTAGGGGCTACACCTTC. It is translated as CSAEPGPLRGYTF.

This clone has only one observation. V is TRBV30 and J is TRBJ2-7, with D unresolved. V dropped 0 bases and J dropped 0 bases, with 3 bases sitting between them. CDR3 length: 12 amino acids. Germline-derived CDR1 and CDR2 are GTSNPN and SVGIG (reference sequence). The CDR3 sequence is CAWSVYSYEQYF. The CDR3 DNA is TGTGCCTGGAGTGTTTACTCCTACGAGCAGTACTTC.

This chain uses TRBV6-5 with TRBJ2-7; maybe TRBD1 (6 bases). The CDR3 loop spans 14 amino acids. V was shortened by 5 bases and J by 1 base, with 12 bases between the two germline ends. Germline V lookup: CDR1 MNHEY, CDR2 SVGAGI. The CDR3 nucleotides read TGTGCCAGCAGTGCCGGACAGAATTCCTACGAGCAGTACTTC. Translated, it gives CASSAGQNSYEQYF.

This clone showed up just a few times. V usage is TRBV28 and J usage is TRBJ1-2; no clear D gene. Trimming took 4 bases from V and 5 from J, leaving 14 bases between them. Germline V gene data show CDR1 as MDHEN and CDR2 as SYDVKM. CDR3 length: 14 residues. CDR3 residues: CASSSNTGWYGYTF. Here the CDR3 DNA reads TGTGCCAGCAGTTCAAACACGGGCTGGTATGGCTACACCTTC.

V gene TRBV30 combines with J gene TRBJ2-3; 8 bases are a match to TRBD2. The germline V gene encodes CDR1 GTSNPN and CDR2 SVGIG (reference sequence). The length of the CDR3 is 15 residues. The V gene end was trimmed by 1 base and the J gene end by 4 bases; junction bases not matched to a gene: 7. The DNA of the CDR3 is TGTGCCTGGAGTGCCCGAGCGGGAGTAGCAGATACGCAGTATTTT. Its protein is CAWSARAGVADTQYF.

CDR3 in DNA: TGTGCCAGCAGTCTACAGGGTACTTCTGGTCAGCCCCAGCATTTT. Its protein is CASSLQGTSGQPQHF. This chain joins TRBV7-2 and TRBJ1-5; perhaps TRBD1 as D (6 bases). The germline V gene encodes CDR1 SGHTA and CDR2 FQGNSA. This CDR3 contains 15 residues. Trimming removed 6 bases from V and 6 bases from J, with 18 bases in between.

V usage is TRBV19 and J usage is TRBJ2-7; D call uncertain. With 3 bases removed from V and 4 bases from J, the gap between germline ends came to 7 bases. Germline CDR1 and CDR2: LNHDA and SQIVND (reference sequence). The CDR3 has 12 amino acids. The CDR3 sequence is CASSMVGYEQYF. Written as DNA, the CDR3 is TGTGCCAGTAGTATGGTGGGATACGAGCAGTACTTC.

This chain links TRBV7-8 with TRBJ2-2; 7 bases map to TRBD2. With V trimmed by 0 bases and J by 1 base, 5 bases remained unmatched. The CDR3 covers 17 residues. Germline assignment: CDR1 SGHVS and CDR2 FQNEAQ. The CDR3 here is CASSLAASSGNTGELFF. The CDR3 nucleotides read TGTGCCAGCAGCTTAGCGGCGTCTAGCGGGAACACCGGGGAGCTGTTTTTT.

The chain joins TRBV7-3 to TRBJ2-3; 9 positions agree with TRBD2. The V gene end was trimmed by 6 bases and the J gene end by 2 bases; junction bases not matched to a gene: 6. Germline loops: CDR1 SGHTA, CDR2 FQGTGA. The CDR3 is made up of 15 amino acids. The CDR3 protein is CASSISGSTTDTQYF. The CDR3 DNA sequence: TGTGCCAGCAGTATTAGCGGGAGTACCACAGATACGCAGTATTTT.

This clone was counted many times. CDR3 coding DNA: TGTGCCAGCAGGGCCCTTTTGGGATCGGGCACTGAAGCTTTCTTT. This sequence encodes CASRALLGSGTEAFF. The chain is built from TRBV6-1 and TRBJ1-1; D is undetermined. The V and J ends lost 6 bases and 4 bases respectively, with 18 bases between them. In germline, CDR1 is MNHNS, CDR2 SASEGT. The CDR3 contains 15 residues.

The chain employs TRBV6-6 and TRBJ1-5; D might be TRBD1 (6 bases). CDR1 and CDR2 (germline): MNHNY, SVGAGI (reference sequence). The CDR3 loop spans 13 amino acids. V was shortened by 10 bases and J by 6 bases, with 16 bases between the two germline ends. DNA of the CDR3: TGTGCCACAACCCTTGGGGGGCTTCAGCCCCAGCATTTT. It encodes CATTLGGLQPQHF.

The chain couples TRBV7-9 to TRBJ1-3; TRBD1 aligns across 8 bases. The CDR3 totals 16 residues. V dropped 5 bases and J dropped 2; count of bases not matched to a gene: 8. Per germline, CDR1 SEHNR and CDR2 FQNEAQ (reference sequence). In nucleotides, the CDR3 is TGTGCCAGCAGCCCCGCCCCAGGGGGCGCTGGAAACACCATATATTTT. This gives the protein CASSPAPGGAGNTIYF.

V and J are TRBV13 and TRBJ2-5, with D perhaps TRBD2 (5 bases). The CDR3 spans 15 residues. With 6 bases removed from V and 1 base from J, the gap between germline ends came to 15 bases. CDR1 is PRHDT, CDR2 FYEKMQ, per germline (reference sequence). CDR3 loop: CASSSAARVQETQYF. The CDR3 DNA reads as TGTGCCAGCAGTTCAGCGGCTAGGGTCCAAGAGACCCAGTACTTC.

This chain connects TRBV9 to TRBJ2-6; 7 bases are a match to TRBD2. CDR3 size: 19 residues. Losses at the gene ends were 0 bases for V and 0 bases for J; bases not matched to a gene: 9. Germline V lookup: CDR1 SGDLS, CDR2 YYNGEE. The CDR3 nucleotides are TGTGCCAGCAGCGTAGGTTTACTAGCGACAAGCTCTGGGGCCAACGTCCTGACTTTC. It translates to CASSVGLLATSSGANVLTF.

V is TRBV5-4 and J is TRBJ2-1; no firm D call. Trimming removed 4 bases from V and 7 bases from J, with 9 bases in between. Germline loops: CDR1 SGHNT, CDR2 YYREEE (reference sequence). This CDR3 region has 12 residues. In DNA form, the CDR3 reads TGTGCCAGCAGCCTATTGGGAAATGAGCAGTTCTTC. It codes for CASSLLGNEQFF.

This chain joins TRBV5-6 and TRBJ2-5; TRBD1 is a possible D gene (5 bases). Germline CDR1 SGHDT, CDR2 YYEEEE. V lost 2 bases to trimming and J lost 4 bases, with 9 bases between them. The CDR3 is 13 residues long. The CDR3 loop is CASSFLGRETQYF. CDR3 nucleotide sequence: TGTGCCAGCAGCTTTTTGGGGCGAGAGACCCAGTACTTC.

The chain carries TRBV7-9 and TRBJ1-2; D gene uncertain. Germline CDR1 SEHNR, CDR2 FQNEAQ (reference sequence). Trimming removed 4 bases from V and 7 bases from J, with 13 bases in between. The CDR3 has 13 residues. CDR3 loop: CASSSPGPGGYTF. In DNA form, the CDR3 reads TGTGCCAGCAGCTCTCCGGGCCCGGGTGGCTACACCTTC.

This clone was seen only a few times. This chain links TRBV27 with TRBJ1-3, with D uncertain. Germline assignment: CDR1 MNHEY and CDR2 SMNVEV (reference sequence). V lost 2 bases and J lost 0, with 11 bases in between. This CDR3 spans 16 amino acids. CDR3 nucleotides: TGTGCCAGCAGTTTAGAATTCCCGACCTCTGGAAACACCATATATTTT. It is translated as CASSLEFPTSGNTIYF.

This chain uses TRBV27 with TRBJ2-5, with D hard to call. Germline V gene lookup returns CDR1 MNHEY and CDR2 SMNVEV (reference sequence). This CDR3 has 13 amino acids. Trimming took off 6 bases at V and 0 bases at J, with 8 bases between the two ends. CDR3 residues: CASSRVNQETQYF. CDR3 coding DNA: TGTGCCAGCAGCCGAGTAAACCAAGAGACCCAGTACTTC.